Presented here are 14 T cell receptor beta chains from one specimen sequenced in a study of beta chain features in type 1 diabetes. Study outcomes and limitations: Type 1 diabetes patients had TCRB CDR3s that were shorter (moderately but significantly so) in all four CD4+ subsets.

No cognate antigen is known for these TCRs. The investigators reverse transcribed all of the isolated RNA, so they sequenced expressed TCRB transcripts. Generated by immunoSEQ multiplex PCR, the TCRdb table keeps only in-frame clones and is missing some. The table has some 150,000 clones, approximately 8.7% seen once. Sequencing was carried out using central memory CD4+ T cells from blood. Every receptor here comes from a woman in her 30s with type 1 diabetes.

This clone came up a few times. The chain carries TRBV28 and TRBJ2-1, with D possibly being TRBD2 (5 bases). Trimming left V 8 bases short and J 5 bases short, with 10 bases between. The CDR3 is 12 amino acids. CDR1 and CDR2 from the germline V gene are MDHEN and SYDVKM. The DNA for the CDR3 is TGTGCCAGCGAGCGGAACAACAATGAGCAGTTCTTC. Translation: CASERNNNEQFF.

In its sample, this clone was seen a few times. CDR3 residues: CASSLRSDEQFF. Written as DNA, the CDR3 is TGTGCCAGCAGTTTACGTAGCGATGAGCAGTTCTTC. The genes are TRBV28 and TRBJ2-1, with a tentative D call TRBD2 (5 bases). V was trimmed by 2 bases and J by 8 bases, leaving 7 bases between them. The CDR3 is 12 residues long. The germline V gene has CDR1 MDHEN and CDR2 SYDVKM.

Only a few counts were recorded for this clone. The rearrangement links TRBV5-1 to TRBJ1-1; 7 bases line up with TRBD1. This CDR3 has 14 residues. Germline-derived CDR1 and CDR2 are SGHRS and YFSETQ. Germline trimming cut 2 bases from V and 4 bases from J; bases unmatched to any gene: 5. The CDR3 reads CASSFSGGTTEAFF. DNA of the CDR3: TGCGCCAGCAGCTTTTCAGGGGGGACCACTGAAGCTTTCTTT.

This chain joins TRBV6-6 and TRBJ2-1; D not resolved. CDR3 size: 12 residues. Trimming pared 7 bases from V and 15 bases from J, leaving 19 bases between. In germline, CDR1 is MNHNY, CDR2 SVGAGI (reference sequence). This CDR3 is CASTRSQRSRFF. The CDR3 bases are TGTGCCAGCACCCGAAGCCAACGAAGTAGGTTCTTC.

This clone has only a few counts. This CDR3 reads CAWETGLNTEAFF. The CDR3 DNA follows: TGTGCCTGGGAGACAGGACTGAACACTGAAGCTTTCTTT. The V call is TRBV30, the J call TRBJ1-1; perhaps TRBD1 as D (6 bases). Germline V gene lookup returns CDR1 GTSNPN and CDR2 SVGIG (reference sequence). The CDR3 sequence is 13 residues long. V was trimmed by 5 bases and J by 0 bases, leaving 10 bases between them.

The chain joins TRBV6-6 to TRBJ1-5; D remains unclear. Trimming shortened V by 5 bases and J by 0 bases, and 8 bases separated the two germline ends. From germline, CDR1 is MNHNY and CDR2 SVGAGI (reference sequence). The CDR3 is 14 amino acids. Here the CDR3 DNA reads TGTGCCAGCAGTGCTAAGTATAGCAATCAGCCCCAGCATTTT. Translation: CASSAKYSNQPQHF.

This clone was found a few times. This sequence joins TRBV5-4 and TRBJ2-3; 9 nucleotides match TRBD1. The V gene end was trimmed by 3 bases and the J gene end by 0 bases; junction bases not matched to a gene: 5. The CDR3 extends over 16 amino acids. Per germline, CDR1 SGHNT and CDR2 YYREEE (reference sequence). The CDR3 sequence is CASSSGQGTSTDTQYF. For the CDR3, the DNA is TGTGCCAGCAGCTCGGGACAGGGTACGAGCACAGATACGCAGTATTTT.

This clone has only a few counts. This chain joins TRBV2 and TRBJ2-2; no definite D call. Per germline, CDR1 SNHLY and CDR2 FYNNEI. V was pared by 5 bases and J by 0 bases, with 10 bases between. This CDR3 spans 15 amino acids. As DNA, the CDR3 is TGTGCCAGCAGTTCACAGCTGGCGAACACCGGGGAGCTGTTTTTT. Its protein is CASSSQLANTGELFF.

This clone was recorded a few times. The chain employs TRBV28 and TRBJ2-7; D gene ambiguous. Germline assignment: CDR1 MDHEN and CDR2 SYDVKM. The CDR3 spans 12 residues. Between the trimmed V and J ends, which lost 4 bases and 4 bases, there was a span of 8 bases. CDR3 DNA sequence: TGTGCCAGCAGTTCCGCCAGGTACGAGCAGTACTTC. The encoded protein is CASSSARYEQYF. The whole variable domain, remainder taken from reference TRBV28 and TRBJ2-7, is DVKVTQSSRYLVKRTGEKVFLECVQDMDHENMFWYRQDPGLGLRLIYFSYDVKMKEKGDIPEGYSVSREKKERFSLILESASTNQTSMYLCASSSARYEQYFGPGTRLTVT.

This clone occurred a few times. V usage is TRBV10-1 and J usage is TRBJ2-7, with no clear D. The length of the CDR3 is 13 residues. The germline V and J ends were trimmed by 2 bases and 4 bases, with 9 bases remaining between them. Per the germline V gene, CDR1 is WNHNN and CDR2 is SYGVQD (reference sequence). DNA of the CDR3: TGCGCCAGCAGTGAGCAGGTTAATTACGAGCAGTACTTC. Translation gives CASSEQVNYEQYF.

The gene calls are TRBV5-1 and TRBJ1-2; possibly TRBD1 for D (6 bases). There are 14 residues in the CDR3. V was trimmed by 0 bases and J by 3 bases, leaving 9 bases between them. Germline V gene data show CDR1 as SGHRS and CDR2 as YFSETQ. The DNA for the CDR3 is TGCGCCAGCAGCTTGGACAGGGTTGACTATGGCTACACCTTC. It encodes CASSLDRVDYGYTF. The entire variable domain, with the rest obtained from reference TRBV5-1 and TRBJ1-2, is as follows: KAGVTQTPRYLIKTRGQQVTLSCSPISGHRSVSWYQQTPGQGLQFLFEYFSETQRNKGNFPGRFSGRQFSNSRSEMNVSTLELGDSALYLCASSLDRVDYGYTFGSGTRLTVV.

The chain combines TRBV5-1 with TRBJ1-1, with TRBD1 as a possible D gene (5 bases). This CDR3 is built from 14 residues. Germline V CDR1 and CDR2: SGHRS, YFSETQ. Trimming pared 4 bases from V and 2 bases from J, leaving 12 bases between. CDR3 DNA: TGCGCCAGCAGCCTCACAGGTTTAAACACTGAAGCTTTCTTT. Amino acid sequence: CASSLTGLNTEAFF.

In this sample, this clone turned up a few times. The chain combines TRBV28 with TRBJ2-7, with 8 bases fitting TRBD2. Germline lookup yields CDR1 MDHEN and CDR2 SYDVKM. The V segment lost 5 bases and the J segment 4 bases; nucleotides outside the gene matches: 7. The CDR3 is made up of 14 amino acids. The CDR3 coding sequence is TGTGCCAGCAGTGCACCGGGAGGGCAATACGAGCAGTACTTC. Its protein product is CASSAPGGQYEQYF.

This clone was counted a few times. This chain uses TRBV14 with TRBJ1-2, with a possible D match to TRBD1 (6 bases). The length of the CDR3 is 10 residues. Germline lookup yields CDR1 SGHDN and CDR2 FVKESK. Trimming shortened V by 8 bases and J by 13 bases, and 14 bases separated the two germline ends. The CDR3 is CASVTGNGTF. The CDR3 DNA reads TGTGCCAGCGTTACAGGGAACGGCACCTTC.